Presented here are 5 T cell receptor beta chains from one specimen sequenced in a study of regulatory T cells in long-lasting Graves disease. For TCR beta, libraries came from iRepertoire HTBI primers and Arm-PCR of CDR3 regions. One entry per CDR3 protein, called by TCRdb with MiXCR from the multiplex PCR reads. Of about 660,000 distinct CDR3 sequences detected, around 30% appear once; the ten largest clones hold 42%. As to time point: persistent/refractory GD, antithyroid drugs over 5 years with positive TRAb. With RNA extracted from PBMCs as input, the TCR library was made. The specimen was peripheral blood mononuclear cells (PBMCs), collected when the disease was refractory, from a patient treated with antithyroid drugs. The source of these receptors is a female donor with Graves disease.

The CDR3 nucleotides read TGCGCCAGCAGCTTGTTCGGGGACAGGGCGAGGAATGAAGCTTTCTTT. Its protein product is CASSLFGDRARNEAFF. The V gene is TRBV5-1, the J gene TRBJ1-1, with 9 bases matching TRBD1. The CDR3 loop spans 16 amino acids. The V and J ends lost 1 base and 7 bases, in that order; junction bases with no gene match: 11. CDR1 and CDR2 (germline): SGHRS, YFSETQ.

The chain carries TRBV30 and TRBJ2-7; D is uncertain. The ends were cut back, 6 bases at V and 2 bases at J, with 11 bases in the middle. The germline gives CDR1 GTSNPN, CDR2 SVGIG (reference sequence). The CDR3 is made up of 12 amino acids. The CDR3 DNA is TGTGCCTGCCTTAAACAGACCTACGAGCAGTACTTC. This sequence encodes CACLKQTYEQYF.

This clonotype was detected only a few times. The chain couples TRBV2 to TRBJ1-2, with D hard to call. V was cut by 8 bases and J by 8 bases, with 9 bases left in between. The CDR3 runs to 10 residues. The germline gives CDR1 SNHLY, CDR2 FYNNEI. This CDR3 reads CASERIGYTF. DNA of the CDR3: TGTGCCAGCGAGAGGATCGGCTACACCTTC.

This clonotype was recorded once. V gene TRBV30 combines with J gene TRBJ2-7; the D gene is possibly TRBD2 (5 bases). Germline-derived CDR1 and CDR2 are GTSNPN and SVGIG (reference sequence). The CDR3 is 17 residues long. V was clipped by 4 bases and J by 7 bases, with 29 bases between them. This chain's CDR3 is CAWTPDTNYDIRGEQYF. As DNA, the CDR3 is TGTGCCTGGACCCCAGACACAAATTACGATATTAGAGGGGAGCAGTACTTC.

This clonotype was detected ten times or more. The V and J genes are TRBV28 and TRBJ1-2; 9 bases are shared with TRBD1. The CDR3 runs 14 residues. J lost 3 bases, V lost 11 bases, and 10 bases had no gene match. The germline V gene encodes CDR1 MDHEN and CDR2 SYDVKM. Here the CDR3 reads CAVHGQGPYYGYTF. CDR3 in DNA: TGTGCCGTGCATGGACAGGGGCCATACTATGGCTACACCTTC.